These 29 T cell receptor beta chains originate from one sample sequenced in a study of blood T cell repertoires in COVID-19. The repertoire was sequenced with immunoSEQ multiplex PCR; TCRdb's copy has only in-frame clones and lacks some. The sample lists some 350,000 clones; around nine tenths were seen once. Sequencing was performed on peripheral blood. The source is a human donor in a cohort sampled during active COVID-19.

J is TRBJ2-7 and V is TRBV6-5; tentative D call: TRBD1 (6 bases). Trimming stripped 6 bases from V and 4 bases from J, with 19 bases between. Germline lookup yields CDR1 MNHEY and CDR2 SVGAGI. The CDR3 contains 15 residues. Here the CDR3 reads CASRRGRDTGYEQYF. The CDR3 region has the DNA TGTGCCAGCAGGCGCGGCCGGGACACTGGTTACGAGCAGTACTTC.

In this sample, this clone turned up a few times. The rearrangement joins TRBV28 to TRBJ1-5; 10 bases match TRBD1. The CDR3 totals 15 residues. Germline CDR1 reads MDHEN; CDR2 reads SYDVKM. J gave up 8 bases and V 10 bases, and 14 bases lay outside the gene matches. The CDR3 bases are TGTGCCACCTTTCCCGGGACAGGGGCAGGAGAGCCCCAGCATTTT. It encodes CATFPGTGAGEPQHF.

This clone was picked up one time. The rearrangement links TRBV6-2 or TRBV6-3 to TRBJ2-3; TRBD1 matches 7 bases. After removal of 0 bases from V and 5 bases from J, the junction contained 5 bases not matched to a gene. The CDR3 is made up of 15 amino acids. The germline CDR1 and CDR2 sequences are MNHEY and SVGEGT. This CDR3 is CASSYSGTEVDTQYF. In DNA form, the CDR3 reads TGTGCCAGCAGTTACTCCGGGACAGAGGTAGATACGCAGTATTTT.

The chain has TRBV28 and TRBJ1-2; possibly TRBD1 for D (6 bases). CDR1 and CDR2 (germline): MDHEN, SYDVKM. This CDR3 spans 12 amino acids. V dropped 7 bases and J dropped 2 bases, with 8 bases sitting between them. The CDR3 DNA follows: TGTGCCAGCACGACAGGAAACTATGGCTACACCTTC. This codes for CASTTGNYGYTF.

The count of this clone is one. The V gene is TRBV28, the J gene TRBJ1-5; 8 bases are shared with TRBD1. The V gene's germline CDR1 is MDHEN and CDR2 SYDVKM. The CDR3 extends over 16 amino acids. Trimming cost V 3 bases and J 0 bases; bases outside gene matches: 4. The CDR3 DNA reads TGTGCCAGCAGTTTCCTGGGACAGGATAGCAATCAGCCCCAGCATTTT. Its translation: CASSFLGQDSNQPQHF.

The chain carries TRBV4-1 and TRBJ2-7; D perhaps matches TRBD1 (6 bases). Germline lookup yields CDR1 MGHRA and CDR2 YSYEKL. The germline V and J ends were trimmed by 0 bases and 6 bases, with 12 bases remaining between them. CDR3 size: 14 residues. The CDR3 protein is CASSQERGSGEQYF. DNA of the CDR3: TGCGCCAGCAGCCAAGAGAGGGGGTCAGGCGAGCAGTACTTC.

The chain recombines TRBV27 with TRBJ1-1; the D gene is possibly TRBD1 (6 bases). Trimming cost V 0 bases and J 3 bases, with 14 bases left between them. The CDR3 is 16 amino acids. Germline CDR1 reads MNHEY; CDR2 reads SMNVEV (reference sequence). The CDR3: CASSLSGATGHTEAFF. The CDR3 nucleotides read TGTGCCAGCAGTTTATCCGGGGCGACAGGACACACTGAAGCTTTCTTT.

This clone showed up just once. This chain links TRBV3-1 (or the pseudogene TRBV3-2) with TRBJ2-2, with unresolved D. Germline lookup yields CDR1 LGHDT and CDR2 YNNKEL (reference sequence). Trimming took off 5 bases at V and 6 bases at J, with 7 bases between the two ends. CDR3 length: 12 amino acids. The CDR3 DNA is TGTGCCAGCAGCGAAAGAGCCGGGGAGCTGTTTTTT. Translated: CASSERAGELFF.

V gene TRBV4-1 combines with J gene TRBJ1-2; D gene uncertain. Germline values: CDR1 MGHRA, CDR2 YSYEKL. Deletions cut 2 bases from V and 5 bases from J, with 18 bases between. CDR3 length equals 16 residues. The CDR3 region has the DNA TGCGCCAGCAGCCAACTCGCCGTAAGCGAGGGATATGGCTACACCTTC. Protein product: CASSQLAVSEGYGYTF.

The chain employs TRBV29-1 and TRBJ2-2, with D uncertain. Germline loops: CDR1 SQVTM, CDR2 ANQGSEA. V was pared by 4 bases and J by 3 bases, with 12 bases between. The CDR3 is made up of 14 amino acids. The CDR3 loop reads CSVVTDPYTGELFF. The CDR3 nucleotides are TGCAGCGTTGTAACAGACCCCTACACCGGGGAGCTGTTTTTT.

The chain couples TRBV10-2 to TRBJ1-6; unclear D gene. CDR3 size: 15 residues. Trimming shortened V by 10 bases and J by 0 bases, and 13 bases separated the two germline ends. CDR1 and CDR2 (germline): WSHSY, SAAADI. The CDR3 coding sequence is TGCGCCACCCGAGCACTTAGCTCCTATAATTCACCCCTCCACTTT. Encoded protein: CATRALSSYNSPLHF.

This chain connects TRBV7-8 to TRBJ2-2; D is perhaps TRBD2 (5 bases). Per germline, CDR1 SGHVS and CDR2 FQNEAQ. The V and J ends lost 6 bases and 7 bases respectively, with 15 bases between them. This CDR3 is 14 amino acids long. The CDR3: CASRLREYGGELFF. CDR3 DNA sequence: TGTGCCAGCAGGTTAAGGGAGTACGGCGGGGAGCTGTTTTTT.

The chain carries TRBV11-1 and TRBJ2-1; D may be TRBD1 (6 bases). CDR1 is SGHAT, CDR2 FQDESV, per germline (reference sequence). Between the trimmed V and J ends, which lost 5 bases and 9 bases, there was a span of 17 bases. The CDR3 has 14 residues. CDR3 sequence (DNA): TGTGCCAGCAGCCGAACAGGGAACGCGGGTGAGCAGTTCTTC. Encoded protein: CASSRTGNAGEQFF. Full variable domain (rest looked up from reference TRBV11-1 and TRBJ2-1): EAEVAQSPRYKITEKSQAVAFWCDPISGHATLYWYRQILGQGPELLVQFQDESVVDDSQLPKDRFSAERLKGVDSTLKIQPAELGDSAMYLCASSRTGNAGEQFFGPGTRLTVL.

DNA of the CDR3: TGTGCCAGCAGCTTACTACAGGGAAACACCATATATTTT. The encoded protein is CASSLLQGNTIYF. This rearrangement joins TRBV11-2 to TRBJ1-3; the D is unclear. V lost 2 bases, J lost 4 bases, and 6 bases lay in between. The CDR3 has 13 amino acids. Looked up from germline, CDR1 is SGHAT and CDR2 is FQNNGV.

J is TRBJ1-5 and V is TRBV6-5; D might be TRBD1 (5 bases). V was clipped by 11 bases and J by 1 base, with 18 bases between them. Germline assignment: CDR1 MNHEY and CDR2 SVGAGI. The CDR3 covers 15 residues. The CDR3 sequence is CALSRVGRSNQPQHF. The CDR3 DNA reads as TGTGCCTTGAGCAGGGTCGGTAGGAGCAATCAGCCCCAGCATTTT.

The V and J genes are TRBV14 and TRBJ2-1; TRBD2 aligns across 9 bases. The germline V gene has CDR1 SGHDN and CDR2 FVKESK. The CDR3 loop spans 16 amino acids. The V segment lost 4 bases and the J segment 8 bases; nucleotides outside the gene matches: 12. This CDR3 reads CASSPGWLAGSDEQFF. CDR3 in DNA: TGTGCCAGCAGCCCAGGTTGGCTAGCGGGGTCCGATGAGCAGTTCTTC.

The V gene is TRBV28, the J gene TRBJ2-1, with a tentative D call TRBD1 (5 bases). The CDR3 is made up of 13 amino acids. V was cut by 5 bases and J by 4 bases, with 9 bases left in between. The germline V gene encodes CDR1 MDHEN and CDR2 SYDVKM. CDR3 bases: TGTGCCAGCAGTCTCCAGGGTTACAATGAGCAGTTCTTC. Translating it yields CASSLQGYNEQFF.

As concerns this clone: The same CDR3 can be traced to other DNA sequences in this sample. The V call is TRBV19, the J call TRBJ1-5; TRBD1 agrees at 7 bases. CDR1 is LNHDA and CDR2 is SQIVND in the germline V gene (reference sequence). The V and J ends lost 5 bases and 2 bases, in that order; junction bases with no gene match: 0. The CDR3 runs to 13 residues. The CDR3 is CASSGTGNQPQHF. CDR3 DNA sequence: TGTGCCAGTAGTGGGACAGGCAATCAGCCCCAGCATTTT.

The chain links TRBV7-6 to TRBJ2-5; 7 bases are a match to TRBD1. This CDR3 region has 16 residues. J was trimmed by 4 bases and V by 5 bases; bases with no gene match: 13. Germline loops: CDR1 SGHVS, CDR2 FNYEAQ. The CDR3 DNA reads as TGTGCCAGCAGCGTAGGGGGCCCGAGTGGTGGAGAGACCCAGTACTTC. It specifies CASSVGGPSGGETQYF. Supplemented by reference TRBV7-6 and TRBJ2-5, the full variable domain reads GAGVSQSPRYKVTKRGQDVALRCDPISGHVSLYWYRQALGQGPEFLTYFNYEAQQDKSGLPNDRFSAERPEGSISTLTIQRTEQRDSAMYRCASSVGGPSGGETQYFGPGTRLLVL.

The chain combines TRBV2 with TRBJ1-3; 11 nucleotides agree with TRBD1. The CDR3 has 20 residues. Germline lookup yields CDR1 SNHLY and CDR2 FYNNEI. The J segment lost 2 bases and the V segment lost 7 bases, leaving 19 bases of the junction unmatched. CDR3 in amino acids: CASTRTGGREKERPGNTIYF. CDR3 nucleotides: TGTGCCAGCACACGGACAGGGGGCAGGGAGAAGGAACGGCCTGGAAACACCATATATTTT.

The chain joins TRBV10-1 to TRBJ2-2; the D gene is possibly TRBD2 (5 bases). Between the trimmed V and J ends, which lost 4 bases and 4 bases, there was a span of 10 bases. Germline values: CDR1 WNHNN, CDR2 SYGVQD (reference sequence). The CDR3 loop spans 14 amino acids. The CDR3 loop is CASSGASPTGELFF. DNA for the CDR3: TGCGCCAGCAGTGGGGCTAGCCCCACCGGGGAGCTGTTTTTT.

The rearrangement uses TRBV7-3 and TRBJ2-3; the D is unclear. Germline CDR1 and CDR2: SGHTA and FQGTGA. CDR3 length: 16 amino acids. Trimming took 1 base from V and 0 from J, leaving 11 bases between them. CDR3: CASSLSRVASTDTQYF. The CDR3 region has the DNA TGTGCCAGCAGCTTAAGTCGGGTCGCTAGCACAGATACGCAGTATTTT. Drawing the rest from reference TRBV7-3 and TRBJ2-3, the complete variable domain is GAGVSQTPSNKVTEKGKYVELRCDPISGHTALYWYRQSLGQGPEFLIYFQGTGAADDSGLPNDRFFAVRPEGSVSTLKIQRTERGDSAVYLCASSLSRVASTDTQYFGPGTRLTVL.

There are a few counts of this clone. The CDR3 nucleotides are TGTGCCAGTTCCGCCTTGACAGATAACTATGGCTACACCTTC. This codes for CASSALTDNYGYTF. The genes are TRBV19 and TRBJ1-2, with D possibly being TRBD1 (5 bases). CDR1 and CDR2 (germline): LNHDA, SQIVND (reference sequence). V lost 8 bases and J lost 1, with 14 bases in between. The CDR3 contains 14 residues.

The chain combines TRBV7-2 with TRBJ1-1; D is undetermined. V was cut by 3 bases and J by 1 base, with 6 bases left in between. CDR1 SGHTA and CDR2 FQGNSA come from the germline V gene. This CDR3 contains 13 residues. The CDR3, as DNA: TGTGCCAGCAGCTTTGAGCAGAACACTGAAGCTTTCTTT. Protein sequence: CASSFEQNTEAFF.

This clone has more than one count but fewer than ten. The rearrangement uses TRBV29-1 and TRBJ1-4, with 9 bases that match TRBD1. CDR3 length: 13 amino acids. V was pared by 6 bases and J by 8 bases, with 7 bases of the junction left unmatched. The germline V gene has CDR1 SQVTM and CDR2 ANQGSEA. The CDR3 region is CSVAGQGGEKLFF. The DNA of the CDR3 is TGCAGCGTAGCGGGACAGGGTGGCGAAAAACTGTTTTTT.

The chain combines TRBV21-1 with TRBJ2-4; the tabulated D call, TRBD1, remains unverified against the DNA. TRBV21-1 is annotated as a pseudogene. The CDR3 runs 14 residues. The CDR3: CASSSGWDRNIQYF. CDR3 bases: TGTGCCAGCAGCAGCGGATGGGACAGAAACATTCAGTACTTC.

The CDR3 sequence is CASSYSGDYEQYF. Written as DNA, the CDR3 is TGTGCCAGCAGTTACTCAGGGGACTACGAGCAGTACTTC. This chain uses TRBV6-5 with TRBJ2-7; the D gene is possibly TRBD1 (5 bases). CDR1 is MNHEY and CDR2 is SVGAGI in the germline V gene. Deletions cut 0 bases from V and 3 bases from J, with 6 bases between. CDR3 length equals 13 residues.

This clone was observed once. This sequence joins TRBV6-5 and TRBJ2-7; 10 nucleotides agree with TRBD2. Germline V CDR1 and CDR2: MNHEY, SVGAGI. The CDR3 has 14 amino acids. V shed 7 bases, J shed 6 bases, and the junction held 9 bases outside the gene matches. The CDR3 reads CASNLAGGPTEQYF. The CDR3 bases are TGTGCCAGCAATTTAGCGGGGGGCCCGACCGAGCAGTACTTC.

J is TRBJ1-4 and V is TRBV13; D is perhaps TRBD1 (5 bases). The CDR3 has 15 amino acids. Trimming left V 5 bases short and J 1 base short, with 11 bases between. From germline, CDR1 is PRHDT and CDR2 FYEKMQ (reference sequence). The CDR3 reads CASSQTQETNEKLFF. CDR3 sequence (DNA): TGTGCCAGCAGCCAAACACAGGAAACTAATGAAAAACTGTTTTTT.